These 26 T cell receptor beta chains were all obtained from the same sample, sequenced in a study of CD8+ T cells in alopecia areata. RNA extraction and reverse transcription yielded cDNA as sequencing template. The repertoire was sequenced with immunoSEQ multiplex PCR; TCRdb's copy has only in-frame clones and lacks some. This table has 120,000 to 150,000 clones, approximately 86% appearing once. Stated treatment: oral pan-JAK inhibitor, 5-10 mg twice daily. Source: CD8+ T cells sorted from blood, taken at week 4, from a patient treated with tofacitinib. These TCRs come from a human donor with alopecia areata.

The chain couples TRBV13 to TRBJ2-7, with D possibly called TRBD1 or TRBD2 (6 bases each). The CDR3 runs to 18 residues. CDR1 is PRHDT, CDR2 FYEKMQ, per germline (reference sequence). Deletions cut 0 bases from V and 1 base from J, with 19 bases between. The CDR3 is CASSLGLPGAMGSYEQYF. The CDR3 region has the DNA TGTGCCAGCAGCTTAGGTCTGCCGGGGGCTATGGGTTCCTACGAGCAGTACTTC.

V and J are TRBV27 and TRBJ2-2, with D unclear. V was shortened by 8 bases and J by 1 base, with 11 bases between the two germline ends. Germline CDR1 and CDR2: MNHEY and SMNVEV (reference sequence). This CDR3 contains 14 residues. CDR3 amino acids: CASEPTGNTGELFF. As DNA, the CDR3 is TGTGCCAGCGAGCCCACGGGGAACACCGGGGAGCTGTTTTTT.

This chain joins TRBV7-9 and TRBJ2-3, with 10 nucleotides matching TRBD1. The ends lost 5 bases at V and 6 bases at J; junction bases unmatched: 5. The germline gives CDR1 SEHNR, CDR2 FQNEAQ (reference sequence). The CDR3 sequence is 14 residues long. DNA of the CDR3: TGTGCCAGCAGCCGGGGACAGGGGAGCGATACGCAGTATTTT. Amino acids: CASSRGQGSDTQYF.

This chain joins TRBV5-1 and TRBJ2-3, with 8 bases matching TRBD2. The junction had 5 bases not matched to a gene; V was cut back by 5 bases and J by 0 bases. The CDR3 has 15 amino acids. CDR1 and CDR2 from the germline V gene are SGHRS and YFSETQ. This CDR3 reads CASRWTSRSTDTQYF. The CDR3 nucleotides are TGCGCCAGCAGGTGGACTAGCCGGAGCACAGATACGCAGTATTTT. Drawing the rest from reference TRBV5-1 and TRBJ2-3, the complete variable domain is KAGVTQTPRYLIKTRGQQVTLSCSPISGHRSVSWYQQTPGQGLQFLFEYFSETQRNKGNFPGRFSGRQFSNSRSEMNVSTLELGDSALYLCASRWTSRSTDTQYFGPGTRLTVL.

The chain combines TRBV18 with TRBJ1-2; D gene unclear. Trimming pared 10 bases from V and 7 bases from J, leaving 16 bases between. Germline CDR1 reads KGHSH; CDR2 reads LQKENI. The CDR3 spans 12 residues. The chain's CDR3 is CATPGRGGGYTF. In nucleotides, the CDR3 is TGTGCCACTCCCGGGAGAGGAGGTGGCTACACCTTC.

This clone showed up just once. The V gene is TRBV5-1, the J gene TRBJ2-1; D is undetermined. In germline, CDR1 is SGHRS, CDR2 YFSETQ. Trimming shortened V by 0 bases and J by 7 bases, and 8 bases separated the two germline ends. The CDR3 length is 13 residues. This CDR3 is CASSLESSNEQFF. CDR3 nucleotides: TGCGCCAGCAGCTTGGAGTCTAGTAATGAGCAGTTCTTC.

V and J are TRBV9 and TRBJ2-7, with D unresolved. Deletions cut 0 bases from V and 0 bases from J, with 10 bases between. The V gene's germline CDR1 is SGDLS and CDR2 YYNGEE. The CDR3 totals 15 residues. CDR3 nucleotide sequence: TGTGCCAGCAGCGTAGCGCCAGGAAGCTCCTACGAGCAGTACTTC. It specifies CASSVAPGSSYEQYF.

This chain links TRBV11-2 with TRBJ2-5; D is undetermined. The germline V gene encodes CDR1 SGHAT and CDR2 FQNNGV. Trimming took off 5 bases at V and 0 bases at J, with 16 bases between the two ends. This CDR3 has 16 residues. DNA for the CDR3: TGTGCCAGCAGCAACCGCTGGAACGATAACCAAGAGACCCAGTACTTC. It is translated as CASSNRWNDNQETQYF.

Turning to this clone: The identical CDR3 is also encoded by other nucleotide sequences in the sample. The gene calls are TRBV11-2 and TRBJ1-1; D remains unclear. V lost 1 base and J lost 1, with 4 bases in between. This CDR3 spans 13 amino acids. The V gene's germline CDR1 is SGHAT and CDR2 FQNNGV. In nucleotides, the CDR3 is TGTGCCAGCAGCTTAGGGCAGAACACTGAAGCTTTCTTT. It encodes CASSLGQNTEAFF.

This chain connects TRBV29-1 to TRBJ2-5; D is unclear. Germline CDR1 and CDR2: SQVTM and ANQGSEA. Trimming shortened V by 7 bases and J by 9 bases, and 15 bases separated the two germline ends. This CDR3 is built from 11 residues. The CDR3 protein is CSASRDRAQYF. The CDR3 DNA reads as TGCAGCGCATCAAGAGACCGGGCCCAGTACTTC.

This rearrangement joins TRBV6-6 to TRBJ2-1, with D tentatively TRBD1 (5 bases). Germline CDR1 is MNHNY and CDR2 is SVGAGI (reference sequence). This CDR3 has 12 amino acids. Trimming removed 2 bases at V and 9 bases at J, with 8 bases between. The CDR3 is CASSYGGAEQFF. The CDR3, as DNA: TGTGCCAGCAGTTACGGTGGGGCTGAGCAGTTCTTC.

The chain combines TRBV27 with TRBJ2-3; D is undetermined. V lost 2 bases to trimming and J lost 3 bases, with 9 bases between them. From germline, CDR1 is MNHEY and CDR2 SMNVEV (reference sequence). The CDR3 contains 14 residues. The CDR3 DNA follows: TGTGCCAGCAGTTTAAGTGTTGGGACAGATACGCAGTATTTT. This encodes CASSLSVGTDTQYF.

This clone has more than one count but fewer than ten. The chain couples TRBV5-1 to TRBJ2-7; D tentatively fits TRBD1 or TRBD2 (5 bases each). The germline V and J ends were trimmed by 3 bases and 6 bases, with 13 bases remaining between them. Germline-derived CDR1 and CDR2 are SGHRS and YFSETQ. CDR3 length equals 13 residues. The CDR3 loop reads CASSYNQGTEQYF. The CDR3 DNA is TGCGCCAGCAGCTACAATCAAGGGACCGAGCAGTACTTC. The whole variable domain, filled in from reference TRBV5-1 and TRBJ2-7, reads KAGVTQTPRYLIKTRGQQVTLSCSPISGHRSVSWYQQTPGQGLQFLFEYFSETQRNKGNFPGRFSGRQFSNSRSEMNVSTLELGDSALYLCASSYNQGTEQYFGPGTRLTVT.

The chain carries TRBV6-5 and TRBJ2-1; D is perhaps TRBD1 (5 bases). The length of the CDR3 is 13 residues. Germline CDR1 MNHEY, CDR2 SVGAGI. The V and J ends lost 2 bases and 5 bases respectively, with 7 bases between them. CDR3 residues: CASSYVGDNEQFF. The CDR3 bases are TGTGCCAGCAGTTACGTAGGGGACAATGAGCAGTTCTTC.

V and J are TRBV29-1 and TRBJ2-3, with D possibly matching TRBD1 (5 bases). CDR1 is SQVTM and CDR2 is ANQGSEA in the germline V gene. V dropped 3 bases and J dropped 1 base, with 14 bases sitting between them. The CDR3 totals 15 residues. The CDR3 loop reads CSVDQGLDGTDTQYF. The CDR3 bases are TGCAGCGTTGATCAGGGTCTCGATGGCACAGATACGCAGTATTTT.

The CDR3 sequence is CASSSGTPYEQYF. For the CDR3, the DNA is TGTGCCAGCAGCTCCGGGACGCCCTACGAGCAGTACTTC. The V gene is TRBV7-8, the J gene TRBJ2-7; possibly TRBD1 or TRBD2 for D (5 bases each). CDR1 SGHVS and CDR2 FQNEAQ come from the germline V gene. V lost 4 bases and J lost 2, with 9 bases in between. CDR3 size: 13 residues.

This clone appeared a few times. This chain uses TRBV29-1 with TRBJ2-7; no firm D call. Germline V CDR1 and CDR2: SQVTM, ANQGSEA. V dropped 4 bases and J dropped 0 bases, with 16 bases sitting between them. The CDR3 consists of 15 residues. The CDR3, as DNA: TGCAGCGTTGCGAGCTTGGGTTACAGCTCCTACGAGCAGTACTTC. Translated, it gives CSVASLGYSSYEQYF.

The chain combines TRBV4-1 with TRBJ1-1; D gene uncertain. Germline CDR1 reads MGHRA; CDR2 reads YSYEKL. V lost 1 base and J lost 1, with 7 bases in between. The CDR3 has 14 amino acids. The CDR3 nucleotides read TGCGCCAGCAGCCAAGTTTGGGGGAACACTGAAGCTTTCTTT. The encoded protein is CASSQVWGNTEAFF.

This chain connects TRBV7-6 to TRBJ2-7, with 11 positions matching TRBD1. Trimming removed 5 bases from V and 3 bases from J; junction bases left unmatched: 3. Germline-derived CDR1 and CDR2 are SGHVS and FNYEAQ. The CDR3 is made up of 14 amino acids. The CDR3 DNA reads as TGTGCCAGCAGCGCCGGGACAGGGGGCTACGAGCAGTACTTC. This translates into CASSAGTGGYEQYF.

This chain joins TRBV27 and TRBJ2-3; D is possibly TRBD2 (5 bases). The CDR3 totals 16 residues. The V gene lost 5 bases and the J gene lost 3 bases, with 18 bases spanning the gap. Germline values: CDR1 MNHEY, CDR2 SMNVEV (reference sequence). CDR3 amino acids: CASSPRGGIGTDTQYF. The CDR3 nucleotides read TGTGCCAGCAGTCCCCGGGGTGGGATTGGGACAGATACGCAGTATTTT.

The chain recombines TRBV5-1 with TRBJ2-7; 12 bases fit TRBD2. After removal of 3 bases from V and 3 bases from J, the junction contained 1 base not matched to a gene. Germline V gene data show CDR1 as SGHRS and CDR2 as YFSETQ. The CDR3 has 14 amino acids. CDR3 nucleotide sequence: TGCGCCAGCAGCTGGACTAGCGGGGACTACGAGCAGTACTTC. This codes for CASSWTSGDYEQYF.

The chain employs TRBV15 and TRBJ2-2; 10 bases fit TRBD2. Unmatched junction bases numbered 17, after V lost 3 bases and J lost 4 bases. Germline V gives CDR1 LNHNV, CDR2 YYDKDF (reference sequence). This CDR3 has 20 amino acids. The CDR3 DNA reads TGTGCCACCAGCAGTACCCGTAGGACTAGCGGAAATCGACCCACCGGGGAGCTGTTTTTT. It is translated as CATSSTRRTSGNRPTGELFF.

Only one count was recorded for this clone. The rearrangement links TRBV30 to TRBJ2-7; no clear D. V gave up 0 bases and J gave up 0 bases, with 3 bases separating them. The germline gives CDR1 GTSNPN, CDR2 SVGIG (reference sequence). This CDR3 has 12 residues. CDR3 loop: CAWSVFSYEQYF. The CDR3 region has the DNA TGTGCCTGGAGTGTCTTCTCCTACGAGCAGTACTTC.

The chain employs TRBV6-1 and TRBJ2-3, with 10 bases that match TRBD2. Per germline, CDR1 MNHNS and CDR2 SASEGT. Unmatched junction bases numbered 4, after V lost 3 bases and J lost 4 bases. The CDR3 runs to 15 residues. The DNA for the CDR3 is TGTGCCAGCAGTGATGGGCTAGCGGGAGCAGATACGCAGTATTTT. It yields the protein CASSDGLAGADTQYF.

The CDR3 coding sequence is TGTGCCAGCAGCCCGAGCATAGCGGGAGAGTCCTACAATGAGCAGTTCTTC. Its protein is CASSPSIAGESYNEQFF. V is TRBV7-6 and J is TRBJ2-1; 9 bases align to TRBD2. Trimming cost V 5 bases and J 1 base; bases outside gene matches: 9. CDR3 length equals 17 residues. Germline lookup yields CDR1 SGHVS and CDR2 FNYEAQ.

The chain links TRBV5-6 to TRBJ2-6; D perhaps matches TRBD2 (5 bases). Germline CDR1 is SGHDT and CDR2 is YYEEEE. The CDR3 contains 14 residues. With 4 bases removed from V and 2 bases from J, the gap between germline ends came to 7 bases. The CDR3 DNA is TGTGCCAGCAGCACCGGGGCTGGGGCCAACGTCCTGACTTTC. Translated: CASSTGAGANVLTF.